The 32 T cell receptor beta chains reported below all come from one sample, sequenced in a study of blood T cell dynamics during melanoma immunotherapy (dated by TCRdb to about 2020). To prepare the library, the immunoSEQ multiplex PCR assay was applied. The table was pulled from immuneACCESS by TCRdb, which kept in-frame rearrangements only. Such tables lose some clones; where checked, under half of the loss comes from unresolved V genes, and the rest has no known cause. For this sample the table gives under 15,000 clones, of which under 95% were detected only once. Together, the top ten hold around 0.19% of the sample. Sample time point, as interpreted from the label and publication: week 3, after first cycle of checkpoint inhibitor. The sequencing here drew on effector memory CD8+ T cells from blood, taken from a patient treated with checkpoint blockade. The receptors were gathered from a human donor with melanoma.

V usage is TRBV5-1 and J usage is TRBJ1-2; perhaps TRBD1 as D (5 bases). Germline CDR1 reads SGHRS; CDR2 reads YFSETQ. Trimming removed 9 bases at V and 1 base at J, with 22 bases between. This CDR3 comprises 16 residues. CDR3 region: CATQDGPGRGNYGYTF. CDR3 coding DNA: TGCGCCACCCAAGACGGGCCAGGGCGAGGTAACTATGGCTACACCTTC.

The chain carries TRBV5-1 and TRBJ2-2, with 7 bases that match TRBD1. From germline, CDR1 is SGHRS and CDR2 YFSETQ. This CDR3 contains 14 residues. CDR3 sequence (DNA): TGCGCGGGGAGCCAGGGGGAGAACACCGGGGAGCTGTTTTTT. Its translation is CAGSQGENTGELFF.

The CDR3 here is CSVPGHIMYNYGYTF. CDR3 nucleotides: TGCAGCGTTCCGGGCCACATCATGTATAACTATGGCTACACCTTC. The chain employs TRBV29-1 and TRBJ1-2; D is unresolved. Germline CDR1 reads SQVTM; CDR2 reads ANQGSEA. Trimming took 5 bases from V and 1 from J, leaving 17 bases between them. The CDR3 runs 15 residues.

The rearrangement joins TRBV5-1 to TRBJ2-1, with 11 bases aligning to TRBD2. This CDR3 is 19 amino acids long. Germline V gene lookup returns CDR1 SGHRS and CDR2 YFSETQ. The ends lost 3 bases at V and 0 bases at J; junction bases unmatched: 11. Here the CDR3 DNA reads TGCGCCAGCAGCTCGGGGGGACTAGCGGCCGTTAGCTCCTACAATGAGCAGTTCTTC. It specifies CASSSGGLAAVSSYNEQFF.

This chain joins TRBV2 and TRBJ1-3, with TRBD1 as a possible D gene (6 bases). The V gene's germline CDR1 is SNHLY and CDR2 FYNNEI. Deletions cut 6 bases from V and 0 bases from J, with 12 bases between. The CDR3 totals 15 residues. The CDR3 region is CASSRQVASGNTIYF. For the CDR3, the DNA is TGTGCCAGCAGCCGACAGGTCGCCTCTGGAAACACCATATATTTT. The whole variable domain, remainder taken from reference TRBV2 and TRBJ1-3, is EPEVTQTPSHQVTQMGQEVILRCVPISNHLYFYWYRQILGQKVEFLVSFYNNEISEKSEIFDDQFSVERPDGSNFTLKIRSTKLEDSAMYFCASSRQVASGNTIYFGEGSWLTVV.

The chain combines TRBV7-6 with TRBJ2-7, with 7 bases aligning to TRBD2. J was trimmed by 2 bases and V by 0 bases; bases with no gene match: 7. The V gene's germline CDR1 is SGHVS and CDR2 FNYEAQ. This CDR3 is 16 amino acids long. The CDR3 here is CASSLAPGEGPYEQYF. CDR3 DNA sequence: TGTGCCAGCAGCTTAGCGCCGGGGGAGGGCCCCTACGAGCAGTACTTC.

The chain recombines TRBV28 with TRBJ2-7, with D unclear. This CDR3 contains 14 residues. V gave up 2 bases and J gave up 0 bases, with 8 bases separating them. CDR1 is MDHEN, CDR2 SYDVKM, per germline. CDR3 region: CASSLRVFSYEQYF. The CDR3 region has the DNA TGTGCCAGCAGTTTACGTGTCTTCTCCTACGAGCAGTACTTC.

The chain uses TRBV27 and TRBJ1-1; D call uncertain. Germline lookup yields CDR1 MNHEY and CDR2 SMNVEV (reference sequence). The germline V and J ends were trimmed by 3 bases and 6 bases, with 11 bases remaining between them. The CDR3 runs to 13 residues. The CDR3 DNA reads as TGTGCCAGCAGTTTCCGCGGACGAGCTGAAGCTTTCTTT. Its translation is CASSFRGRAEAFF.

V gene TRBV28 combines with J gene TRBJ2-7; a weak D match, TRBD1 (6 bases). Trimming cost V 3 bases and J 1 base, with 7 bases left between them. The length of the CDR3 is 13 residues. In germline, CDR1 is MDHEN, CDR2 SYDVKM. CDR3 sequence reads: CASSLTGSYEQYF. The CDR3 DNA reads TGTGCCAGCAGTTTGACAGGTTCCTACGAGCAGTACTTC.

CDR3 DNA sequence: TGCGCCAGCAGCTTTTGGCAGGGGTTGGACAATGAGCAGTTCTTC. Translated, it gives CASSFWQGLDNEQFF. The chain uses TRBV5-1 and TRBJ2-1; a weak D match, TRBD1 (6 bases). Per the germline V gene, CDR1 is SGHRS and CDR2 is YFSETQ. The CDR3 runs 15 residues. V shed 2 bases and J shed 5 bases, with 14 bases lying between them. Combining the CDR3 with reference TRBV5-1 and TRBJ2-1 gives the whole variable domain KAGVTQTPRYLIKTRGQQVTLSCSPISGHRSVSWYQQTPGQGLQFLFEYFSETQRNKGNFPGRFSGRQFSNSRSEMNVSTLELGDSALYLCASSFWQGLDNEQFFGPGTRLTVL.

The rearrangement uses TRBV7-9 and TRBJ1-2; D is undetermined. The CDR3 consists of 16 residues. From germline, CDR1 is SEHNR and CDR2 FQNEAQ (reference sequence). Trimming cost V 5 bases and J 5 bases, with 21 bases left between them. The CDR3 here is CASSPIEPSWRYGYTF. Written as DNA, the CDR3 is TGTGCCAGCAGCCCAATAGAGCCCAGTTGGAGATATGGCTACACCTTC.

This chain links TRBV5-1 with TRBJ2-7; TRBD2 agrees at 8 bases. The CDR3 has 15 residues. Germline CDR1 and CDR2: SGHRS and YFSETQ. Trimming removed 4 bases from V and 2 bases from J; junction bases left unmatched: 8. The CDR3: CASSKRGTNPYEQYF. CDR3 nucleotide sequence: TGCGCCAGCAGCAAGCGGGGGACCAACCCCTACGAGCAGTACTTC.

The genes are TRBV27 and TRBJ2-3, with a tentative D call TRBD2 (6 bases). The CDR3 runs 15 residues. The V and J ends lost 5 bases and 3 bases respectively, with 15 bases between them. CDR1 MNHEY and CDR2 SMNVEV come from the germline V gene (reference sequence). The CDR3: CASSPTRAYTDTQYF. In DNA form, the CDR3 reads TGTGCCAGCAGTCCGACTAGGGCATATACAGATACGCAGTATTTT.

The chain couples TRBV27 to TRBJ2-7, with no clear D. The CDR3 consists of 15 residues. CDR1 and CDR2 (germline): MNHEY, SMNVEV (reference sequence). V was pared by 2 bases and J by 3 bases, with 14 bases between. Here the CDR3 DNA reads TGTGCCAGCAGTTTAAAAGCAGACACGAACTACGAGCAGTACTTC. This encodes CASSLKADTNYEQYF.

This rearrangement joins TRBV18 to TRBJ2-1; 7 bases align to TRBD2. Unmatched junction bases numbered 2, after V lost 3 bases and J lost 3 bases. Germline V gene data show CDR1 as KGHSH and CDR2 as LQKENI. This CDR3 spans 14 amino acids. The CDR3 nucleotides are TGTGCCAGCTCACCCCGGGAGGTCTACAATGAGCAGTTCTTC. Its protein product is CASSPREVYNEQFF.

The chain links TRBV28 to TRBJ1-5; TRBD1 matches at 7 bases. The germline V gene encodes CDR1 MDHEN and CDR2 SYDVKM. Trimming at V came to 4 bases and at J to 7 bases, leaving 13 bases not matched to a gene. This CDR3 contains 16 residues. CDR3 region: CASSSTQGTDQQPQHF. CDR3 bases: TGTGCCAGCAGTTCGACCCAGGGGACAGATCAGCAGCCCCAGCATTTT.

The chain uses TRBV27 and TRBJ1-6, with D unresolved. This CDR3 contains 16 residues. The ends were cut back, 0 bases at V and 0 bases at J, with 6 bases in the middle. CDR1 is MNHEY and CDR2 is SMNVEV in the germline V gene (reference sequence). The CDR3 DNA reads as TGTGCCAGCAGTTTATCGGAACCCTCCTATAATTCACCCCTCCACTTT. This sequence encodes CASSLSEPSYNSPLHF.

The DNA of the CDR3 is TGTGCCAGCATGAGACCAACCTACGAGCAGTACTTC. This sequence encodes CASMRPTYEQYF. The chain has TRBV2 and TRBJ2-7; no clear D. Trimming took off 7 bases at V and 2 bases at J, with 9 bases between the two ends. This CDR3 contains 12 residues. CDR1 SNHLY and CDR2 FYNNEI come from the germline V gene.

V usage is TRBV2 and J usage is TRBJ2-1, with 10 bases aligning to TRBD2. The CDR3 spans 13 residues. Losses at the gene ends were 11 bases for V and 8 bases for J; bases not matched to a gene: 9. CDR1 is SNHLY, CDR2 FYNNEI, per germline. The CDR3 here is CAAPSGSGDEQFF. CDR3 DNA sequence: TGTGCCGCCCCTAGCGGGAGTGGTGATGAGCAGTTCTTC.

The chain joins TRBV4-1 to TRBJ2-3, with D uncertain. CDR3 length: 18 amino acids. Germline V gene sequence: CDR1 MGHRA, CDR2 YSYEKL. V was cut by 1 base and J by 2 bases, with 19 bases left in between. The CDR3 reads CASSQVPSDKFSTDTQYF. The CDR3 DNA sequence: TGCGCCAGCAGCCAAGTTCCGAGTGACAAATTCTCCACAGATACGCAGTATTTT.

V is TRBV6-5 and J is TRBJ2-7, with D possibly matching TRBD1 (6 bases). The CDR3 runs 13 residues. Germline CDR1 is MNHEY and CDR2 is SVGAGI. V was cut by 5 bases and J by 1 base, with 9 bases left in between. The CDR3 bases are TGTGCCAGCAGTCCTGGACAGTCCTACGAGCAGTACTTC. Translating gives CASSPGQSYEQYF.

The chain combines TRBV7-6 with TRBJ1-3; D is unclear. V lost 2 bases, J lost 3 bases, and 5 bases lay in between. Germline lookup yields CDR1 SGHVS and CDR2 FNYEAQ. This CDR3 has 13 amino acids. CDR3 nucleotide sequence: TGTGCCAGCAGCTTATCCAGTGGAAACACCATATATTTT. Its translation is CASSLSSGNTIYF.

In this sample, this clone turned up a few times. This rearrangement joins TRBV19 to TRBJ1-1, with TRBD1 as a possible D gene (5 bases). This CDR3 contains 13 residues. V lost 5 bases and J 5 bases, leaving 12 bases between the germline ends. Germline V gives CDR1 LNHDA, CDR2 SQIVND (reference sequence). CDR3 DNA: TGTGCCAGTAGTTTGGGGGGTTGGACTGAAGCTTTCTTT. Translation gives CASSLGGWTEAFF.

The chain links TRBV28 to TRBJ2-7, with D possibly being TRBD1 (6 bases). Between the trimmed V and J ends, which lost 8 bases and 2 bases, there was a span of 19 bases. The CDR3 has 15 amino acids. The germline V gene encodes CDR1 MDHEN and CDR2 SYDVKM. This chain's CDR3 is CASVSPDSATYEQYF. The DNA of the CDR3 is TGTGCCAGCGTTTCGCCGGACAGTGCTACCTACGAGCAGTACTTC.

This clone was seen only once. The rearrangement joins TRBV11-2 to TRBJ2-3; TRBD1 might be the D (6 bases). Germline values: CDR1 SGHAT, CDR2 FQNNGV. This CDR3 contains 15 residues. The V end lost 5 bases, the J end lost 3 bases, and 15 bases lay between the germline ends. The CDR3 coding sequence is TGTGCCAGCAGCCCGAGGGCAGGGGAGACAGATACGCAGTATTTT. It codes for CASSPRAGETDTQYF.

This chain links TRBV6-1 with TRBJ1-3; TRBD1 aligns across 8 bases. In germline, CDR1 is MNHNS, CDR2 SASEGT. This CDR3 is 16 amino acids long. V gave up 1 base and J gave up 2 bases; unmatched junction bases: 4. The DNA for the CDR3 is TGTGCCAGCAGTGAAGAGGACAGGGCGGCTGGAAACACCATATATTTT. Translated, it gives CASSEEDRAAGNTIYF.

The chain uses TRBV7-6 and TRBJ2-5; 8 bases line up with TRBD2. The assigned J gene may be wrong: the sequence end matches TRBJ2-7 better. The CDR3 has 15 residues. The germline V gene encodes CDR1 SGHVS and CDR2 FNYEAQ. CDR3: CASSQTSGISYEQYF. CDR3 coding DNA: TGTGCCAGCAGCCAAACTAGCGGAATATCCTACGAGCAGTACTTC.

As regards this clone: Additional DNA sequences in this sample encode the identical CDR3. The chain combines TRBV19 with TRBJ2-3; D ambiguous. Between the trimmed V and J ends, which lost 1 base and 0 bases, there was a span of 5 bases. This CDR3 region has 14 residues. Germline V gene data show CDR1 as LNHDA and CDR2 as SQIVND (reference sequence). CDR3 coding DNA: TGTGCCAGTAGTATAGTGGCTAGCACAGATACGCAGTATTTT. Its translation: CASSIVASTDTQYF.

This clone was seen once. This chain uses TRBV7-7 with TRBJ2-2, with no clear D. The length of the CDR3 is 13 residues. CDR1 is SSHAT, CDR2 FNYEAQ, per germline (reference sequence). With 4 bases removed from V and 6 bases from J, the gap between germline ends came to 9 bases. CDR3 amino acids: CASSSLGSGELFF. DNA for the CDR3: TGTGCCAGCAGCTCCTTGGGGTCCGGGGAGCTGTTTTTT.

The chain is built from TRBV19 and TRBJ1-2; D gene unclear. Per the germline V gene, CDR1 is LNHDA and CDR2 is SQIVND (reference sequence). The CDR3 contains 15 residues. V lost 5 bases, J lost 3 bases, and 16 bases lay in between. This chain's CDR3 is CASSPIGKNHYGYTF. CDR3 in DNA: TGTGCCAGTAGTCCTATAGGGAAGAACCACTATGGCTACACCTTC.

The genes are TRBV29-1 and TRBJ2-1; 9 bases match TRBD1. In germline, CDR1 is SQVTM, CDR2 ANQGSEA. The CDR3 is 13 amino acids. With 3 bases clipped from V and 9 bases from J, the junction kept 6 bases outside the gene matches. CDR3 sequence: CSVDGTGWVEQFF. CDR3 nucleotides: TGCAGCGTTGACGGGACAGGGTGGGTTGAGCAGTTCTTC.

CDR3 sequence: CASSYSRGGEGYTF. The DNA of the CDR3 is TGTGCCAGCAGTTACTCGAGGGGGGGAGAGGGCTACACCTTC. V usage is TRBV6-6 and J usage is TRBJ1-2, with D perhaps TRBD1 (6 bases). Germline loops: CDR1 MNHNY, CDR2 SVGAGI (reference sequence). V lost 0 bases and J lost 8, with 13 bases in between. CDR3 length: 14 residues.